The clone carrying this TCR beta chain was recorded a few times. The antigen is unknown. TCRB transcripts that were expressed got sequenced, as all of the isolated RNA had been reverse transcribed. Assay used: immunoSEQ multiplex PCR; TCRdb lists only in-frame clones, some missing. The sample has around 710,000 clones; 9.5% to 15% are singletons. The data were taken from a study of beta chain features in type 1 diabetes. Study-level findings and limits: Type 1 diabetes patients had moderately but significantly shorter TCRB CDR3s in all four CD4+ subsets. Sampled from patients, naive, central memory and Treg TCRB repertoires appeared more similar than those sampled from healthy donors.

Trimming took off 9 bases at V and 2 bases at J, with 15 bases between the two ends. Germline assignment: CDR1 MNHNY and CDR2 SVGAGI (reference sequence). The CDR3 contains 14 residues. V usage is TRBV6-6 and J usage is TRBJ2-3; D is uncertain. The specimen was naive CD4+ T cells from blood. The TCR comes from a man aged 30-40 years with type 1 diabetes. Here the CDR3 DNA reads TGTGCCAGTACCTACGATGAGAACACAGATACGCAGTATTTT. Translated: CASTYDENTDTQYF.